This TCR beta chain is from a study of tumor T cells in aggressive B-cell lymphoma. Measured with immunoSEQ multiplex PCR; TCRdb has only the in-frame clones, and not every one. The repertoire holds 8,400 or so clones, with about 80% as singletons. Specimen: tumor tissue. This TCR came from an adult with diffuse large B cell lymphoma.

Written as DNA, the CDR3 is TGTGCCAGTAGGCCAACAGGAGACCAAGAGACCCAGTACTTC. Translating it yields CASRPTGDQETQYF. The V and J genes are TRBV19 and TRBJ2-5, with D tentatively TRBD1 (5 bases). Germline CDR1 reads LNHDA; CDR2 reads SQIVND (reference sequence). Trimming took off 6 bases at V and 0 bases at J, with 11 bases between the two ends. The CDR3 has 14 residues.